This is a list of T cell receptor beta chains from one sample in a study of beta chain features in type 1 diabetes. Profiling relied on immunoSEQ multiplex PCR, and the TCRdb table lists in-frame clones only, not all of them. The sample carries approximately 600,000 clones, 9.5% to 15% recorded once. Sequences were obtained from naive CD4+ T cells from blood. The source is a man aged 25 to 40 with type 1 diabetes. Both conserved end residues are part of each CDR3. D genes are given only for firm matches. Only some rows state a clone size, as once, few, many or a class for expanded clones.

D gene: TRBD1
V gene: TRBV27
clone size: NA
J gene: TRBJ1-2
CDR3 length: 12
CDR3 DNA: TGTGCCAGCAGCTCAGGGGGCTATGGCTACACCTTC
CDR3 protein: CASSSGGYGYTF

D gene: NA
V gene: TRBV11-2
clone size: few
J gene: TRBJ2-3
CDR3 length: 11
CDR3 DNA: TGTGCCAGCAGCTTTCATGAGACGCAGTATTTT
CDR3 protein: CASSFHETQYF

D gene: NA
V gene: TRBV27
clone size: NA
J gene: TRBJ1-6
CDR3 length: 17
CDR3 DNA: TGTGCCAGCAGTTTTTCCGAAGTACAGTGGCATAATTCACCCCTCCACTTT
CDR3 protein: CASSFSEVQWHNSPLHF

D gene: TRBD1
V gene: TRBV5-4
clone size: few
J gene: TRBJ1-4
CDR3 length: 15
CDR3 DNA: TGTGCCAGCAGCTTTAGTCCGGGACAGCCAACCTACCTCCTTTTT
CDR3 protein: CASSFSPGQPTYLLF

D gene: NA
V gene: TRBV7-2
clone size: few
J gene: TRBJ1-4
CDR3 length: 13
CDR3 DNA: TGTGCCAGCAGCTTTGTGGATAATGAAAAACTGTTTTTT
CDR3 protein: CASSFVDNEKLFF

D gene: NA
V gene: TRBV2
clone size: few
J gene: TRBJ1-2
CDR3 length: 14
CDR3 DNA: TGTGCCAGCAGGCCAGGGACCCAGAACTATGGCTACACCTTC
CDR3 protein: CASRPGTQNYGYTF

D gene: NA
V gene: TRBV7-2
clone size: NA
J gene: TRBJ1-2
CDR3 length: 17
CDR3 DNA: TGTGCCAGCAGCTTAAAGCCTTCCCGGGATAGAGAAGGAGGCTACACCTTC
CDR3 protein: CASSLKPSRDREGGYTF

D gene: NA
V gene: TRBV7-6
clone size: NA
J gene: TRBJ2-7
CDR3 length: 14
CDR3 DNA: TGTGCCAGCAGCTTAGAAGACGGGACCTACGAGCAGTACTTC
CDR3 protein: CASSLEDGTYEQYF

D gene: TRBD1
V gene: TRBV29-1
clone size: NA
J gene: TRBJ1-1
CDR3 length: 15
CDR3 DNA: TGCAGCGCCGGACAGGGGTTCAGTGGGAACACTGAAGCTTTCTTT
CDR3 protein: CSAGQGFSGNTEAFF

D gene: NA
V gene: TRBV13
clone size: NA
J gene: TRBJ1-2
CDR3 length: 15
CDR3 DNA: TGTGCCAGCAGCCACACCACCGGGGCTGGCTATGGCTACACCTTC
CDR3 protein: CASSHTTGAGYGYTF

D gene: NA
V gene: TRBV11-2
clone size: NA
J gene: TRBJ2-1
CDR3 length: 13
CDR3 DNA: TGTGCCAGCAGCTTAGCCGGGGCAGATGAGCAGTTCTTC
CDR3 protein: CASSLAGADEQFF

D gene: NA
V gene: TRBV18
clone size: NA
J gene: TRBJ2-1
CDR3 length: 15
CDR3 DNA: TGTGCCAGCTCACCCTCGAAAGGCAGTGCGAGTGAGCAGTTCTTC
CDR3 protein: CASSPSKGSASEQFF

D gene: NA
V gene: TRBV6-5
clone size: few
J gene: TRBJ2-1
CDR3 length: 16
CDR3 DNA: TGTGCCAGCAGTTACCGCCGGGGAAGCTCCTACAATGAGCAGTTCTTC
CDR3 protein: CASSYRRGSSYNEQFF

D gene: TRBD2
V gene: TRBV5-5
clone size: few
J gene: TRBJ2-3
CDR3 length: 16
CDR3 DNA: TGTGCCAGCAGCCTGGGTGCCAGCGGGGGTGCAGATACGCAGTATTTT
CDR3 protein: CASSLGASGGADTQYF

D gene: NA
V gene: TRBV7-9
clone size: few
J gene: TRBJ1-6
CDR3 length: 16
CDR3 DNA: TGTGCCAGCAGCTTAGAAGGGGGAGGGCGTAATTCACCCCTCCACTTT
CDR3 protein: CASSLEGGGRNSPLHF

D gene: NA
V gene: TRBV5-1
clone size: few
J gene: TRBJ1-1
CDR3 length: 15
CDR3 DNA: TGCGCCAGCAGCTTGGTTGGGGAAGCCCACGATGAAGCTTTCTTT
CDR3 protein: CASSLVGEAHDEAFF

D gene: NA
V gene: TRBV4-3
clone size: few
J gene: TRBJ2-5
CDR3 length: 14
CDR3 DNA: TGCGCCAGCAGCCAAGATCTTCGACAAGAGACCCAGTACTTC
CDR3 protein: CASSQDLRQETQYF

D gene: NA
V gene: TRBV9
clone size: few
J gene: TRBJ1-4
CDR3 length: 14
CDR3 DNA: TGTGCCAGCAGCCCCTTTTGGGAAGCTGAAAAACTGTTTTTT
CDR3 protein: CASSPFWEAEKLFF

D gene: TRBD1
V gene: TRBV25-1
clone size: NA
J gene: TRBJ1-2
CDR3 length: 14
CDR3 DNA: TGTGCCAGCAGTGGGGACAGGGGGCTTTATGGCTACACCTTC
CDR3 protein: CASSGDRGLYGYTF

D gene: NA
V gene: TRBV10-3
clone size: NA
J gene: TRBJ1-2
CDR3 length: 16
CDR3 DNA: TGTGCCAGCCGGGCGGGAGGGGCTATCGGAAACTATGGCTACACCTTC
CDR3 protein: CASRAGGAIGNYGYTF

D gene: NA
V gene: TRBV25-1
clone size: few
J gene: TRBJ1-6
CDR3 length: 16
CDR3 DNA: TGTGCCAGCAGTGAACAGGGCGCTGGTAGTAATTCACCCCTCCACTTT
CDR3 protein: CASSEQGAGSNSPLHF

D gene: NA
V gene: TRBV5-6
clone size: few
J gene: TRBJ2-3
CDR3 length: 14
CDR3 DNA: TGTGCCAGCAGCTTGGGAGGGGCCAAAGATACGCAGTATTTT
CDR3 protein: CASSLGGAKDTQYF

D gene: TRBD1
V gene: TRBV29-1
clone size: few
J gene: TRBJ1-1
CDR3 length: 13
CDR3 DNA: TGCAGCGGATCTAGGGGGCGTAACACTGAAGCTTTCTTT
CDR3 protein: CSGSRGRNTEAFF

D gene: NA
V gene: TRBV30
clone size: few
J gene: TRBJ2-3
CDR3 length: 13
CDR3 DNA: TGTGCCTGGAGGAGGGTCTCGGCAGATACGCAGTATTTT
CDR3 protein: CAWRRVSADTQYF

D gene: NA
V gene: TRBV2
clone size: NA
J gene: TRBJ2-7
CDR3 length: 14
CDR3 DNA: TGTGCCAGCAGTGTGGGGTCCGGGGATTACGAGCAGTACTTC
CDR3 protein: CASSVGSGDYEQYF

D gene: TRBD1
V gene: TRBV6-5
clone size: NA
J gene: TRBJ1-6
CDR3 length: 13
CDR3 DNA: TGTGCCAGCACCAAGGGACAGGAGTCACCCCTCCACTTT
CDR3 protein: CASTKGQESPLHF

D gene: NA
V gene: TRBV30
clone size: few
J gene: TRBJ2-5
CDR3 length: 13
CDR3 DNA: TGTGCCTGGAGTGTGGAAAGAACAGAGACCCAGTACTTC
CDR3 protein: CAWSVERTETQYF

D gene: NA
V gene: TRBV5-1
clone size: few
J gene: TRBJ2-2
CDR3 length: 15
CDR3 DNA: TGCGCCAGCAGCTATCCCGTTCCGGACACCGGGGAGCTGTTTTTT
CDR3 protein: CASSYPVPDTGELFF

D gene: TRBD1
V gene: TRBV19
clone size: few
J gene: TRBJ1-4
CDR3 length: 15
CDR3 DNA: TGTGCCAGTAGTAAGGACAGGTCGAAGAATGAAAAACTGTTTTTT
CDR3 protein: CASSKDRSKNEKLFF

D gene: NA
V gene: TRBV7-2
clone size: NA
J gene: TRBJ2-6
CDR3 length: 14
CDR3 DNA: TGTGCCAGCAGCCCCGCTAGGGGGGCCAACGTCCTGACTTTC
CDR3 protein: CASSPARGANVLTF

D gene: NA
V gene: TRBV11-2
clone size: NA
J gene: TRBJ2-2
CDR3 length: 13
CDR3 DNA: TGTGCCAGCAGTCCTCGGACCACCGGGGAGCTGTTTTTT
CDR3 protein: CASSPRTTGELFF

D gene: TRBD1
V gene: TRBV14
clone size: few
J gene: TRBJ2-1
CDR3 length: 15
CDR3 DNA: TGTGCCAGCACCAAGCAGGGGACAGGGCAGGATGAGCAGTTCTTC
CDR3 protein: CASTKQGTGQDEQFF

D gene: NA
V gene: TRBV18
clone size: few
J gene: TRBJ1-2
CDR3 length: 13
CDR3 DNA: TGTGCCAGCTCACCATCAACGGCATCGGGCTACACCTTC
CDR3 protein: CASSPSTASGYTF

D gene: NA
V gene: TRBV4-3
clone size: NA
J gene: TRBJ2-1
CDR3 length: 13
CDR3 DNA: TGCGCCAGCAGCCAAGATCCAGGACTAGAGCAGTTCTTC
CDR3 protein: CASSQDPGLEQFF

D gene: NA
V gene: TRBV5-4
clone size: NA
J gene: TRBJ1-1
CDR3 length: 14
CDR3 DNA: TGTGCCAGCAGCTTGTCACCGTGGGGCACTGAAGCTTTCTTT
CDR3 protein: CASSLSPWGTEAFF

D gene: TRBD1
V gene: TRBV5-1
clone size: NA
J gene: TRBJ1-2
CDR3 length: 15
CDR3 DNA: TGCGCCAGCAGTCCAGGGACAGAGAGCAACTATGGCTACACCTTC
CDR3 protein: CASSPGTESNYGYTF

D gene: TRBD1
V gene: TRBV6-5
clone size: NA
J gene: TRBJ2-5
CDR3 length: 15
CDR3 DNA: TGTGCCAGCAGCCCGGGACAGGGGGCTAGGGAGACCCAGTACTTC
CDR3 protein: CASSPGQGARETQYF

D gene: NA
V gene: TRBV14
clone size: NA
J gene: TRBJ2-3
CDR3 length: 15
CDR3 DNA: TGTGCCAGCAGCCCCCTGGGTGAGGGCTCAGATACGCAGTATTTT
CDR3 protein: CASSPLGEGSDTQYF

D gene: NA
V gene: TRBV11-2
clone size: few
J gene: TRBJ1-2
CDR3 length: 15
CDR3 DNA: TGTGCCAGCAGTACAACCGGGACTTTATACTATGGCTACACCTTC
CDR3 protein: CASSTTGTLYYGYTF

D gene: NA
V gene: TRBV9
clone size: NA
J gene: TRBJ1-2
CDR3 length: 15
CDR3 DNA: TGTGCCAGCAGCGTCACTCGGGCGGGGAGCTATGGCTACACCTTC
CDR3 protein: CASSVTRAGSYGYTF

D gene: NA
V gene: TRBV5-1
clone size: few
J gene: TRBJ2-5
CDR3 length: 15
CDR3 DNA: TGCGCCAGCAGCTTTATTCTGGATGGCCAAGAGACCCAGTACTTC
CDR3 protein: CASSFILDGQETQYF

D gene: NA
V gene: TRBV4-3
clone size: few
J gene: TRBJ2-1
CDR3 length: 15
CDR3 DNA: TGCGCCAGCAGCCTTCGGCGGCAGAGCTACAATGAGCAGTTCTTC
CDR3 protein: CASSLRRQSYNEQFF

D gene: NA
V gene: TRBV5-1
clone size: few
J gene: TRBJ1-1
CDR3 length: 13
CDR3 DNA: TGCGCCAGCAGCTCAGAGATGAACACTGAAGCTTTCTTT
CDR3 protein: CASSSEMNTEAFF

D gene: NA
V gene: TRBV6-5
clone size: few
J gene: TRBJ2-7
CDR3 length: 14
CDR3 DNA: TGTGCCACCTATGGGGGGCTACAAACCTACGAGCAGTACTTC
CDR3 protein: CATYGGLQTYEQYF

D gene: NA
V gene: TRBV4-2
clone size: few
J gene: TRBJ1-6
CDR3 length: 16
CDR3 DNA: TGTGCCAGCAGCCGTACAGGGATCGAGTATAATTCACCCCTCCACTTT
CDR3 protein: CASSRTGIEYNSPLHF